The 8 T cell receptor beta chains presented below share a single source sample, sequenced in a study of breast tumors, draining lymph nodes, adjacent tissues. TCRdb independently ran MiXCR on the multiplex PCR reads; one entry per CDR3 protein. Here the sample spans more than 100,000 distinct CDR3 sequences, around 24% being singletons. Axillary draining lymph nodes of breast cancer patients supplied the node samples. The sequenced sample consisted of axillary lymph node tissue. Source of these receptors: a female donor with breast cancer. Some clones in this sample may be carry-over from other donors' samples.

Points on this clonotype: A much larger clone differs by one base, so this may be a read error. This chain links TRBV5-6 with TRBJ2-5, with TRBD2 matching 8 bases. The length of the CDR3 is 15 residues. CDR1 is SGHDT, CDR2 YYEEEE, per germline. DNA of the CDR3: TGTGCCGGCAGCTTGGGGAGCGGGAGTACAGAGACCCAGTACTTC. Amino acids: CAGSLGSGSTETQYF.

Of note for this clonotype: The junction shows a germline mismatch at one end, possibly a read error. This chain joins TRBV4-2 and TRBJ2-7, with 12 positions matching TRBD2. The CDR3 is 15 residues long. Germline CDR1 and CDR2: LGHNA and YNFKEQ. As DNA, the CDR3 is TGTGCCAGCGGCCAAACGACTAGCGGGAGTTACGAGCGGTACTTC. Translating gives CASGQTTSGSYERYF.

This clonotype was seen many times. The J gene is TRBJ2-5, the V gene TRBV27, with TRBD2 matching 8 bases. The V and J ends lost 6 bases and 3 bases, in that order; junction bases with no gene match: 6. The CDR3 contains 14 residues. Per germline, CDR1 MNHEY and CDR2 SMNVEV (reference sequence). The CDR3 sequence is CASSRTSGKETQYF. The DNA of the CDR3 is TGTGCCAGCAGCCGAACTAGCGGTAAAGAGACCCAGTACTTC.

In this sample, this clonotype turned up many times. The gene calls are TRBV20-1 and TRBJ2-1; 14 nucleotides agree with TRBD2. This CDR3 is 16 amino acids long. Germline lookup yields CDR1 DFQATT and CDR2 SNEGSKA (reference sequence). Unmatched junction bases numbered 6, after V lost 2 bases and J lost 6 bases. CDR3 sequence reads: CSARFGLAGGGNEQFF. In nucleotides, the CDR3 is TGCAGTGCTAGATTTGGACTAGCGGGAGGAGGCAATGAGCAGTTCTTC.

The J gene is TRBJ2-5, the V gene TRBV5-5; 7 nucleotides line up with TRBD2. CDR3 length: 14 amino acids. V was clipped by 1 base and J by 5 bases; unmatched bases: 5. Germline CDR1 SGHKS, CDR2 YYEKEE (reference sequence). CDR3 protein: CASSLWWGGETQYF. CDR3 sequence (DNA): TGTGCCAGCAGCTTGTGGTGGGGGGGGGAGACCCAGTACTTC.

The sample holds many counts of this clonotype. This chain uses TRBV20-1 with TRBJ2-1, with 12 bases fitting TRBD2. This CDR3 region has 18 residues. CDR1 DFQATT and CDR2 SNEGSKA come from the germline V gene (reference sequence). V trimming: 4 bases; J trimming: 0 bases; junction bases outside the gene matches: 10. The CDR3 coding sequence is TGCAGTGCTAAGGGGGCTAGCGGGAGGGCCGGCTCCTACAATGAGCAGTTCTTC. Translated: CSAKGASGRAGSYNEQFF.

This clonotype has ten or more counts. This chain links TRBV6-5 with TRBJ1-2, with no clear D. Germline CDR1 MNHEY, CDR2 SVGAGI. The CDR3 is 14 amino acids. The germline V and J ends were trimmed by 2 bases and 2 bases, with 9 bases remaining between them. The CDR3 loop reads CASSYSGGNYGYTF. The CDR3 DNA follows: TGTGCCAGCAGTTACAGCGGCGGCAACTATGGCTACACCTTC.

This clonotype was seen at least ten times. CDR3: CASSLAQGAIGELFF. The CDR3 coding sequence is TGTGCCAGCAGCTTGGCGCAGGGGGCGATCGGGGAGCTGTTTTTT. The genes are TRBV5-8 and TRBJ2-2; 8 bases agree with TRBD1. Per the germline V gene, CDR1 is SGHTS and CDR2 is YDEGEE. There are 15 residues in the CDR3. J was trimmed by 7 bases and V by 0 bases; bases with no gene match: 5.